These 13 T cell receptor beta chains originate from one sample sequenced in a study of T cells in Graves' hyperthyroidism and ophthalmopathy. From RNA transcripts, TCR beta CDR3 regions were amplified. The HTBI primer set served for first-round RT-PCR of the TCR CDR3. TCRdb re-analysed the multiplex PCR reads in MiXCR, keeping a single row per CDR3 protein. This table holds around 250,000 distinct CDR3 sequences, roughly 15% found once. Sequencing was performed on blood. The receptors were sampled from a woman aged 18 to 35 with Graves' ophthalmopathy.

There are a few counts of this clonotype. J is TRBJ2-7 and V is TRBV20-1; 8 bases map to TRBD2. The CDR3 runs to 14 residues. V shed 6 bases and J 3 bases; nucleotides not matched to a gene: 10. The germline CDR1 and CDR2 sequences are DFQATT and SNEGSKA (reference sequence). DNA of the CDR3: TGCAGTGCAACATCCGGGACTAGTCTCTACGAGCAGTACTTC. Residues: CSATSGTSLYEQYF.

This rearrangement joins TRBV3-1 to TRBJ2-3, with D tentatively TRBD1 (5 bases). The V gene lost 3 bases and the J gene lost 6 bases, with 19 bases spanning the gap. Germline loops: CDR1 LGHDT, CDR2 YNNKEL (reference sequence). This CDR3 spans 16 amino acids. The CDR3 reads CASSQSNRGSSDTQYF. The CDR3 nucleotides read TGTGCCAGCAGCCAGTCAAATAGGGGCTCCTCTGATACGCAGTATTTT.

This clonotype was seen at least ten times. An end of the junction differs from the germline gene, which may be a read error. This sequence joins TRBV24-1 and TRBJ2-1; TRBD1 matches at 8 bases. The CDR3 is 12 amino acids. Looked up from germline, CDR1 is KGHDR and CDR2 is SFDVKD. For the CDR3, the DNA is TGTGCCACCAGTGTTTTGGACAGGGCGGCGTTCTTC. Translation gives CATSVLDRAAFF.

The rearrangement links TRBV5-6 to TRBJ2-1; D assignment may be TRBD1 or TRBD2 (5 bases each). This CDR3 comprises 14 residues. Trimming cost V 3 bases and J 10 bases, with 17 bases left between them. Germline V lookup: CDR1 SGHDT, CDR2 YYEEEE. The CDR3 DNA sequence: TGTGCCAGCAGCTCCCTGGGGCGGACTGGGGAGCAGTTCTTC. This sequence encodes CASSSLGRTGEQFF.

This clonotype showed up just a few times. The rearrangement uses TRBV9 and TRBJ2-5; D might be TRBD1 (6 bases). The CDR3 runs to 14 residues. V was clipped by 0 bases and J by 0 bases, with 6 bases between them. Germline V gives CDR1 SGDLS, CDR2 YYNGEE. The DNA of the CDR3 is TGTGCCAGCAGCGTAGGGGGGCACCAAGAGACCCAGTACTTC. It is translated as CASSVGGHQETQYF.

This clonotype was observed many times. The chain uses TRBV6-1 and TRBJ1-1, with 7 bases that match TRBD1. The J segment lost 5 bases and the V segment lost 6 bases, leaving 6 bases of the junction unmatched. Per the germline V gene, CDR1 is MNHNS and CDR2 is SASEGT. The CDR3 is made up of 13 amino acids. The CDR3 loop reads CASRRIRGTEAFF. The CDR3, as DNA: TGTGCCAGCAGGAGGATCAGGGGGACTGAAGCTTTCTTT.

J is TRBJ2-1 and V is TRBV19; D not resolved. Germline CDR1 is LNHDA and CDR2 is SQIVND (reference sequence). The CDR3 is 15 residues long. V dropped 3 bases and J dropped 2 bases, with 11 bases sitting between them. CDR3 DNA sequence: TGTGCCAGTAGTATCTGGGTGTGGACCTACAATGAGCAGTTCTTC. Translated, it gives CASSIWVWTYNEQFF. The variable domain in full, with the rest retrieved from reference TRBV19 and TRBJ2-1, is DGGITQSPKYLFRKEGQNVTLSCEQNLNHDAMYWYRQDPGQGLRLIYYSQIVNDFQKGDIAEGYSVSREKKESFPLTVTSAQKNPTAFYLCASSIWVWTYNEQFFGPGTRLTVL.

CDR3: CSAREKGSGANVLTF. DNA of the CDR3: TGCAGTGCTAGAGAAAAGGGTTCTGGGGCCAACGTCCTGACTTTC. V and J are TRBV20-1 and TRBJ2-6, with D unclear. Germline V gene sequence: CDR1 DFQATT, CDR2 SNEGSKA (reference sequence). The CDR3 has 15 residues. V was pared by 0 bases and J by 1 base, with 7 bases between.

This clonotype was recorded a few times. The J gene is TRBJ1-1, the V gene TRBV25-1; unclear D gene. V lost 1 base and J lost 3, with 6 bases in between. Germline V gene sequence: CDR1 MGHDK, CDR2 SYGVNS. CDR3 length: 13 residues. CDR3 sequence (DNA): TGTGCCAGCAGTGAATTTTCAGACACTGAAGCTTTCTTT. Encoded protein: CASSEFSDTEAFF.

This clonotype was seen repeatedly, ten times or more. This CDR3 reads CASTSMTGLGSYEQYF. The CDR3 region has the DNA TGTGCCAGCACCTCCATGACAGGTCTCGGCTCCTACGAGCAGTACTTC. J is TRBJ2-7 and V is TRBV12-3 or TRBV12-4; possibly TRBD1 for D (6 bases). Trimming shortened V by 7 bases and J by 0 bases, and 19 bases separated the two germline ends. The CDR3 consists of 16 residues.

This clonotype has at least ten counts. The rearrangement links TRBV28 to TRBJ2-7; D unclear. Germline assignment: CDR1 MDHEN and CDR2 SYDVKM. V lost 1 base, J lost 0 bases, and 7 bases lay in between. CDR3 length equals 14 residues. CDR3 in DNA: TGTGCCAGCAGTTTATCCAGAAACTCCTACGAGCAGTACTTC. It is translated as CASSLSRNSYEQYF.

This clonotype was detected many times. The V gene is TRBV20-1, the J gene TRBJ1-3; tentative D call: TRBD1 (5 bases). Germline loops: CDR1 DFQATT, CDR2 SNEGSKA (reference sequence). The V and J ends lost 3 bases and 5 bases respectively, with 17 bases between them. This CDR3 has 15 residues. DNA for the CDR3: TGCAGTGCTAGCCACTTCCGGGGGTTTCGAAACACCATATATTTT. This translates into CSASHFRGFRNTIYF.

The sample holds many counts of this clonotype. The chain links TRBV3-1 to TRBJ1-2, with 7 bases aligning to TRBD1. Germline CDR1 is LGHDT and CDR2 is YNNKEL (reference sequence). Germline trimming cut 3 bases from V and 3 bases from J; bases unmatched to any gene: 7. The CDR3 spans 15 residues. CDR3 amino acids: CASSQGPQGDYGYTF. CDR3 nucleotide sequence: TGTGCCAGCAGCCAGGGACCTCAGGGGGACTATGGCTACACCTTC.